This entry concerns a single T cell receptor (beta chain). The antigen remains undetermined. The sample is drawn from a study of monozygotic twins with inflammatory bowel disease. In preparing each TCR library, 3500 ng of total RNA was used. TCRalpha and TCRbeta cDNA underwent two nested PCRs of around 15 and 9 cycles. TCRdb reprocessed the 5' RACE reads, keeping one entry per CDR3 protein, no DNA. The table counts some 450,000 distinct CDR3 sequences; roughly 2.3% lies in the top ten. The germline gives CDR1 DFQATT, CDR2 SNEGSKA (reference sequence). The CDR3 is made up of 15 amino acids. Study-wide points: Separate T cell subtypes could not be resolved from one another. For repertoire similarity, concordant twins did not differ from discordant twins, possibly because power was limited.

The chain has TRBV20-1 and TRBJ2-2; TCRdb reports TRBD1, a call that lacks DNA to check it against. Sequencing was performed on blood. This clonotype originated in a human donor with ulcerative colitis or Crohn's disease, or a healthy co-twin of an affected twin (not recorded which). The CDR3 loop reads CSAKTDSSNTGELFF.